This T cell receptor (beta chain) was sequenced for a study of neurological immune-mediated disorders. The team produced cDNA through 5'RACE using 10-nucleotide random UMIs. TCRdb re-called the 5' RACE reads with MiXCR, one entry per CDR3 protein. The data show approximately 90,000 distinct CDR3 sequences, roughly 3.5% seen once. Study-wide points: Sharing of CDR3 amino acid sequences among expanded clones across subjects was absent, suggesting private repertoires in all groups. Grouping of repertoires by phylogeny put those of 18 of 34 multiple sclerosis patients into a single related-CDR3 cluster, a possible signature.

The junction had 12 bases not matched to a gene; V was cut back by 10 bases and J by 4 bases. Germline V gene data show CDR1 as SGHTA and CDR2 as FQGNSA. The CDR3 covers 15 residues. In this sample, this clonotype turned up many times. No antigen is known for it. The receptor was derived from a woman aged 18-29 years with multiple sclerosis. Input material: PBMCs. The chain has TRBV7-2 and TRBJ1-5, with 8 bases that match TRBD1. CDR3 amino acids: CATTLTGGGNQPQHF. The CDR3, as DNA: TGTGCCACCACGTTAACAGGGGGGGGTAATCAGCCCCAGCATTTT.